This TCR beta chain was identified during a study of cytomegalovirus exposure and HLA in healthy donors. Whole-study results and caveats: Across all donors, roughly uniform sequencing depth was an assumption of the presence/absence analyses. Later analysis indicated greater clonal expansion among HLA-associated TCR beta chains than among equally common other chains. High sensitivity and specificity were reportedly achieved when the classifier diagnosed cytomegalovirus status.

PCR employed 60 Vbeta and 13 Jbeta primers. Method: immunoSEQ multiplex PCR; TCRdb's copy keeps in-frame clones and lacks some. The data show about 160,000 clones, 80% to 90% seen once. The CDR3 extends over 14 amino acids. V was cut by 4 bases and J by 3 bases, with 13 bases left in between. Germline V lookup: CDR1 MNHNS, CDR2 SASEGT. Comments on this clone: Its antigen is currently unknown. In the same sample, other DNA sequences code for this CDR3.

V is TRBV6-1 and J is TRBJ2-7, with D perhaps TRBD1 (6 bases). Input material: PBMCs. The sequence came from a woman aged 18-29 years in good health and CMV-seronegative. As DNA, the CDR3 is TGTGCCAGCAGTGTTTCGGGACACGACTACGAGCAGTACTTC. It yields the protein CASSVSGHDYEQYF.